The next 13 T cell receptor beta chains were all read from a single sample in a study of T cell changes during pregnancy in multiple sclerosis. TCRdb's copy holds only in-frame clones and misses some; the assay was immunoSEQ multiplex PCR. The sample lists roughly 53,000 clones, about nine tenths seen once, with 3% to 3.5% in the top ten. The sequenced sample was CD8+ T cells from peripheral blood mononuclear cells, obtained before pregnancy. These receptors all come from a female donor with multiple sclerosis, enrolled in a pregnancy study.

The chain links TRBV7-9 to TRBJ1-4; D uncertain. The CDR3 is 12 amino acids. V was trimmed by 6 bases and J by 3 bases, leaving 5 bases between them. Germline CDR1 is SEHNR and CDR2 is FQNEAQ (reference sequence). The CDR3 DNA reads as TGTGCCAGCAGGAGGGCTAATGAAAAACTGTTTTTT. Protein sequence: CASRRANEKLFF.

V and J are TRBV7-2 and TRBJ1-5, with 7 bases identical to TRBD1. The CDR3 consists of 15 residues. Germline loops: CDR1 SGHTA, CDR2 FQGNSA. V lost 4 bases and J lost 0; bases outside the gene matches: 3. The CDR3 here is CASSWDSVSNQPQHF. As DNA, the CDR3 is TGTGCCAGCAGCTGGGACAGCGTTAGCAATCAGCCCCAGCATTTT.

V and J are TRBV19 and TRBJ1-2; TRBD1 might be the D (5 bases). Looked up from germline, CDR1 is LNHDA and CDR2 is SQIVND (reference sequence). CDR3 length: 13 residues. Trimming removed 10 bases at V and 8 bases at J, with 20 bases between. This CDR3 is CATIPGQGWGYTF. CDR3 DNA sequence: TGTGCCACCATACCCGGGCAGGGATGGGGCTACACCTTC.

V gene TRBV29-1 combines with J gene TRBJ2-7; TRBD2 agrees at 10 bases. Germline CDR1 and CDR2: SQVTM and ANQGSEA. The V segment lost 4 bases and the J segment 3 bases; nucleotides outside the gene matches: 9. This CDR3 comprises 15 residues. Here the CDR3 reads CSVVLAGVSSYEQYF. The CDR3 coding sequence is TGCAGCGTTGTCCTAGCGGGGGTCTCTAGCTACGAGCAGTACTTC.

The chain uses TRBV11-3 and TRBJ2-2; perhaps TRBD1 as D (6 bases). The CDR3 is made up of 18 amino acids. Trimming removed 4 bases at V and 0 bases at J, with 18 bases between. Germline V gives CDR1 SGHNT, CDR2 YENEEA. CDR3 sequence: CASSSAWGQGSNTGELFF. CDR3 bases: TGTGCCAGCAGCTCCGCTTGGGGGCAGGGGTCGAACACCGGGGAGCTGTTTTTT.

The chain uses TRBV4-2 and TRBJ2-1; no clear D. V lost 0 bases, J lost 0 bases, and 12 bases lay in between. Germline V lookup: CDR1 LGHNA, CDR2 YNFKEQ. This CDR3 has 17 amino acids. The CDR3: CASSQDHLRSSYNEQFF. The CDR3 DNA reads TGTGCCAGCAGCCAAGATCACCTGCGGAGCTCCTACAATGAGCAGTTCTTC.

This chain uses TRBV7-9 with TRBJ2-5, with D perhaps matching TRBD1 (6 bases). CDR3 size: 14 residues. Germline CDR1 SEHNR, CDR2 FQNEAQ (reference sequence). Deletions cut 5 bases from V and 1 base from J, with 11 bases between. The CDR3 nucleotides are TGTGCCAGCAGCATCCAGACAGGCCAAGAGACCCAGTACTTC. This translates into CASSIQTGQETQYF.

The J gene is TRBJ1-4, the V gene TRBV27; D perhaps matches TRBD1 (5 bases). Germline V gene sequence: CDR1 MNHEY, CDR2 SMNVEV (reference sequence). The CDR3 contains 15 residues. V lost 3 bases and J lost 1, with 9 bases in between. The CDR3 bases are TGTGCCAGCAGTTTTGCGGGGGGAACTAATGAAAAACTGTTTTTT. Translated: CASSFAGGTNEKLFF.

The chain recombines TRBV2 with TRBJ2-7; TRBD2 matches at 9 bases. The CDR3 has 17 residues. Germline CDR1 and CDR2: SNHLY and FYNNEI. V trimming: 5 bases; J trimming: 3 bases; junction bases outside the gene matches: 14. DNA of the CDR3: TGTGCCAGCAGTTCACCCTTTACCTCGCGGGGGGGCTACGAGCAGTACTTC. Its protein product is CASSSPFTSRGGYEQYF.

This chain connects TRBV4-3 to TRBJ1-2, with D possibly matching TRBD1 (6 bases). V was shortened by 2 bases and J by 10 bases, with 17 bases between the two germline ends. Germline V gene sequence: CDR1 LGHNA, CDR2 YSLEER. CDR3 length: 14 amino acids. The CDR3 region is CASSQHRQAAYYTF. CDR3 bases: TGCGCCAGCAGCCAACACCGACAGGCCGCATACTACACCTTC.

The J gene is TRBJ2-1, the V gene TRBV6-5; 9 nucleotides align to TRBD1. V lost 6 bases and J lost 7; bases outside the gene matches: 7. Germline values: CDR1 MNHEY, CDR2 SVGAGI. The CDR3 covers 14 residues. CDR3 DNA sequence: TGTGCCAGCAGCACAGGGGGCTCGGTAAATGAGCAGTTCTTC. It is translated as CASSTGGSVNEQFF.

The chain combines TRBV9 with TRBJ2-3; 7 nucleotides line up with TRBD1. V dropped 0 bases and J dropped 2; count of bases not matched to a gene: 3. This CDR3 spans 15 amino acids. CDR1 SGDLS and CDR2 YYNGEE come from the germline V gene. CDR3 bases: TGTGCCAGCAGCGTAGACGACAGGGCCACAGATACGCAGTATTTT. Amino acids: CASSVDDRATDTQYF. Supplemented by reference TRBV9 and TRBJ2-3, the full variable domain reads DSGVTQTPKHLITATGQRVTLRCSPRSGDLSVYWYQQSLDQGLQFLIQYYNGEERAKGNILERFSAQQFPDLHSELNLSSLELGDSALYFCASSVDDRATDTQYFGPGTRLTVL.

The chain joins TRBV9 to TRBJ1-1, with 7 positions matching TRBD1. This CDR3 is 15 amino acids long. J gave up 3 bases and V 3 bases, and 8 bases lay outside the gene matches. The germline CDR1 and CDR2 sequences are SGDLS and YYNGEE. The CDR3 loop reads CASSGTGTAYTEAFF. CDR3 coding DNA: TGTGCCAGCAGCGGGACCGGGACAGCGTACACTGAAGCTTTCTTT.